This passage covers 20 T cell receptor beta chains from one sample sequenced in a study of CD8 T cells in ankylosing spondylitis. Findings and caveats of the study: What appeared characteristic of ankylosing spondylitis blood was a TCR beta motif of several highly homologous variants.

TCRdb itself ran the 5' RACE reads through MiXCR, one entry per CDR3 protein. Of some 840,000 distinct CDR3 sequences listed, approximately 12% are singletons. No antigen has been identified for these receptors. Sequenced sample: blood, either unsorted or a sorted T cell fraction (not recorded which). The receptor source for this set is a male donor with ankylosing spondylitis.

This clonotype was seen only a few times. The chain is built from TRBV7-6 and TRBJ2-7; D could derive from TRBD1 or TRBD2 (5 bases each). Trimming took off 3 bases at V and 3 bases at J, with 12 bases between the two ends. Germline CDR1 and CDR2: SGHVS and FNYEAQ. CDR3 length: 14 amino acids. CDR3 protein: CASSLTRGRYEQYF. Written as DNA, the CDR3 is TGTGCCAGCAGCTTGACCCGGGGCCGCTACGAGCAGTACTTC.

J is TRBJ1-4 and V is TRBV20-1, with 8 bases that match TRBD1. Unmatched junction bases numbered 6, after V lost 5 bases and J lost 4 bases. Germline-derived CDR1 and CDR2 are DFQATT and SNEGSKA (reference sequence). The CDR3 has 14 amino acids. The CDR3 DNA is TGCAGTGCTTGGGACAGGACGAATAATGAAAAACTGTTTTTT. Translated, it gives CSAWDRTNNEKLFF.

This rearrangement joins TRBV5-1 to TRBJ2-6; 8 bases align to TRBD1. The CDR3 sequence is 17 residues long. From germline, CDR1 is SGHRS and CDR2 YFSETQ. V lost 4 bases to trimming and J lost 1 base; unmatched junction nucleotides: 7. CDR3 nucleotides: TGCGCCAGCAGCGCTTACAGGGGGTCTTCTGGGGCCAACGTCCTGACTTTC. Protein sequence: CASSAYRGSSGANVLTF.

There are many counts of this clonotype. This chain connects TRBV7-2 to TRBJ2-5; D is possibly TRBD2 (7 bases). The CDR3 contains 14 residues. The V end lost 1 base, the J end lost 5 bases, and 11 bases lay between the germline ends. CDR1 is SGHTA, CDR2 FQGNSA, per germline. CDR3 nucleotide sequence: TGTGCCAGCAGCTTAGACGGGGGGCGTGAGACCCAGTACTTC. Translated: CASSLDGGRETQYF.

The chain uses TRBV30 and TRBJ1-1; 9 bases are a match to TRBD1. Germline-derived CDR1 and CDR2 are GTSNPN and SVGIG (reference sequence). This CDR3 contains 11 residues. After removal of 5 bases from V and 11 bases from J, the junction contained 6 bases not matched to a gene. The CDR3 loop is CAWGGTGPAFF. The CDR3, as DNA: TGTGCCTGGGGCGGGACAGGGCCCGCTTTCTTT.

This clonotype was picked up one time. CDR3 sequence reads: CASSIKSPLHF. The CDR3 region has the DNA TGTGCCAGCAGTATAAAGTCACCCCTCCACTTT. V is TRBV28 and J is TRBJ1-6; D unresolved. The length of the CDR3 is 11 residues. Looked up from germline, CDR1 is MDHEN and CDR2 is SYDVKM. Trimming cost V 5 bases and J 10 bases, with 6 bases left between them. Looking up the rest from reference TRBV28 and TRBJ1-6 gives the full variable domain: DVKVTQSSRYLVKRTGEKVFLECVQDMDHENMFWYRQDPGLGLRLIYFSYDVKMKEKGDIPEGYSVSREKKERFSLILESASTNQTSMYLCASSIKSPLHFGNGTRLTVT.

This chain joins TRBV3-1 and TRBJ1-4, with D uncertain. The CDR3 extends over 15 amino acids. The germline CDR1 and CDR2 sequences are LGHDT and YNNKEL (reference sequence). V lost 4 bases and J lost 5, with 14 bases in between. For the CDR3, the DNA is TGTGCCAGCAGCCCGCGTCTAACTACAAATGAAAAACTGTTTTTT. Translation: CASSPRLTTNEKLFF.

This clonotype was seen repeatedly, ten times or more. The V call is TRBV29-1, the J call TRBJ2-5; the match to TRBD1 covers 9 bases. V lost 5 bases, J lost 4 bases, and 2 bases stayed unmatched. Germline V lookup: CDR1 SQVTM, CDR2 ANQGSEA. The CDR3 consists of 12 residues. In nucleotides, the CDR3 is TGCAGCGTTACAGGGGGCCTAGAGACCCAGTACTTC. It is translated as CSVTGGLETQYF.

This clonotype has a count of ten or more. The chain uses TRBV20-1 and TRBJ2-1; 7 positions match TRBD2. V lost 6 bases to trimming and J lost 9 bases; unmatched junction nucleotides: 17. This CDR3 is built from 15 residues. Per the germline V gene, CDR1 is DFQATT and CDR2 is SNEGSKA (reference sequence). The chain's CDR3 is CSAKQTGRSGTEQFF. CDR3 bases: TGCAGTGCGAAACAAACCGGAAGGAGCGGGACTGAGCAGTTCTTC.

This clonotype was picked up a small number of times. This chain joins TRBV7-9 and TRBJ1-2; TRBD1 matches 9 bases. This CDR3 region has 15 residues. With V trimmed by 5 bases and J by 6 bases, 10 bases remained unmatched. Germline-derived CDR1 and CDR2 are SEHNR and FQNEAQ (reference sequence). The CDR3 spells CASSDLDRGFDGYTF. CDR3 bases: TGTGCCAGCAGCGATCTGGACAGGGGATTTGATGGCTACACCTTC.

The chain links TRBV4-2 to TRBJ2-7, with TRBD1 as a possible D gene (6 bases). Trimming cost V 0 bases and J 2 bases, with 11 bases left between them. The germline gives CDR1 LGHNA, CDR2 YNFKEQ. This CDR3 spans 15 amino acids. The CDR3, as DNA: TGTGCCAGCAGCCAAGAGGAAGCAGGGGCCTACGAGCAGTACTTC. Translated, it gives CASSQEEAGAYEQYF.

This clonotype was observed once. A single base separates this from a much larger clone, so it may be a read error. The CDR3 sequence is CVSTTDGGDDEQFF. The CDR3 bases are TGTGTCAGCACCACGGACGGGGGGGACGATGAGCAGTTCTTC. The chain is built from TRBV7-2 and TRBJ2-1, with 8 bases aligning to TRBD2. CDR3 length: 14 residues. Germline loops: CDR1 SGHTA, CDR2 FQGNSA.

The chain combines TRBV20-1 with TRBJ1-1; D is ambiguous. The V gene lost 5 bases and the J gene lost 0 bases, with 10 bases spanning the gap. CDR3 size: 13 residues. The germline V gene encodes CDR1 DFQATT and CDR2 SNEGSKA (reference sequence). The CDR3: CSAAPQVNTEAFF. DNA for the CDR3: TGCAGTGCTGCCCCCCAAGTGAACACTGAAGCTTTCTTT.

The V gene is TRBV21-1, the J gene TRBJ2-5; the table calls TRBD2, which could not be checked here. TRBV21-1 corresponds to a pseudogene. This CDR3 contains 16 residues. The DNA of the CDR3 is TGTGCCAGCAGCAAAGCCGAAGGGCCCCACCAAGAGACCCAGTACTTC. Protein: CASSKAEGPHQETQYF.

This clonotype has ten or more counts. The chain couples TRBV27 to TRBJ2-7; 8 nucleotides align to TRBD1. The CDR3 spans 13 residues. The ends lost 6 bases at V and 3 bases at J; junction bases unmatched: 4. From germline, CDR1 is MNHEY and CDR2 SMNVEV (reference sequence). The CDR3 loop reads CASSTDRDYEQYF. CDR3 nucleotides: TGTGCCAGCAGCACGGACAGGGACTACGAGCAGTACTTC.

This clonotype appeared a few times. The gene calls are TRBV4-2 and TRBJ2-2; either TRBD1 or TRBD2 may fit D (5 bases each). Trimming removed 6 bases at V and 5 bases at J, with 13 bases between. CDR3 length: 14 residues. Germline V gene data show CDR1 as LGHNA and CDR2 as YNFKEQ. The CDR3 sequence: CASRAGKRTGELFF. CDR3 DNA: TGTGCCAGCAGGGCAGGGAAGCGGACCGGGGAGCTGTTTTTT.

Note on this clonotype: A clone one base away is much larger, so this may be a read error. The chain recombines TRBV12-3 or TRBV12-4 with TRBJ1-5; possible D gene TRBD1, 5 bases. V was cut by 8 bases and J by 4 bases, with 9 bases left in between. CDR3 length: 12 amino acids. The CDR3, as DNA: TGTGCCAGCGGCAAGGGGAATCAGCCCCAGCATTTT. Translating gives CASGKGNQPQHF.

The chain is built from TRBV4-3 and TRBJ2-7; D may be TRBD1 (6 bases). There are 13 residues in the CDR3. V was clipped by 4 bases and J by 6 bases, with 13 bases between them. Germline lookup yields CDR1 LGHNA and CDR2 YSLEER. CDR3 sequence (DNA): TGCGCCAGCAGCCGCCTTGGGGGCTTCGAGCAGTACTTC. It translates to CASSRLGGFEQYF.

The chain combines TRBV11-1 with TRBJ2-1; D perhaps matches TRBD1 (5 bases). CDR1 and CDR2 (germline): SGHAT, FQDESV (reference sequence). V was clipped by 4 bases and J by 0 bases, with 16 bases between them. The CDR3 totals 17 residues. In nucleotides, the CDR3 is TGTGCCAGCAGCTGGGGCTGGCACCGAGACTCCTACAATGAGCAGTTCTTC. It encodes CASSWGWHRDSYNEQFF.

This clonotype occurred a few times. CDR3 DNA sequence: TGTGCCAGCAGCTTAGATCGGACAGGGGCTGGGGAGACCCAGTACTTC. The encoded protein is CASSLDRTGAGETQYF. The V gene is TRBV11-2, the J gene TRBJ2-5; 9 nucleotides line up with TRBD1. Losses at the gene ends were 0 bases for V and 5 bases for J; bases not matched to a gene: 7. The germline V gene has CDR1 SGHAT and CDR2 FQNNGV. The CDR3 extends over 16 amino acids.